Given below is one T cell receptor beta chain in context. The antigen is not known. The CDR3 length is 16 residues. Germline V gene data show CDR1 as SGDLS and CDR2 as YYNGEE. J was trimmed by 5 bases and V by 3 bases; bases with no gene match: 11. These data originate in a study of graft-versus-host responses after intestinal transplantation. Libraries were prepared by immunoSEQ multiplex PCR; TCRdb keeps only in-frame clonotypes and omits some of them. The repertoire holds about 97,000 clones, with around 92% as singletons. Overall study findings and caveats: GvH clonotypes were identified within recipient marrow, with a subset emerging first in ileum or blood. The study found high graft-versus-host to host-versus-graft clonal ratios in allografts of patients with graft-donor T cell macrochimerism.

The material sequenced was unstimulated CD8+ T cells sorted from spleen or lymph node cells, taken before transplant. This TCR came from a human donor who was the organ donor for an intestinal transplant. The chain is built from TRBV9 and TRBJ2-7; 10 bases fit TRBD2. The CDR3 DNA sequence: TGTGCCAGCAGCGGCGAAGCGGGAGGGCCGGGACACGAGCAGTACTTC. Protein product: CASSGEAGGPGHEQYF.